What follows are 28 T cell receptor beta chains derived from one specimen sequenced in a study of blood T cell repertoires in COVID-19. Only in-frame clones appear in the TCRdb table, and some are missing; sequencing was by immunoSEQ multiplex PCR. The sample has some 93,000 clones, roughly 90% seen once; the top ten hold approximately 19%. Input material: peripheral blood. Every receptor here comes from a woman aged 80 or over with acute or convalescent COVID-19.

This clone showed up just a few times. In nucleotides, the CDR3 is TGTGCCAGTAGTATATCCCAGGGGGTCCTCTATGGCTACACCTTC. It encodes CASSISQGVLYGYTF. The chain is built from TRBV19 and TRBJ1-2, with 7 positions matching TRBD1. The CDR3 is made up of 15 amino acids. The ends lost 2 bases at V and 4 bases at J; junction bases unmatched: 7. Germline assignment: CDR1 LNHDA and CDR2 SQIVND (reference sequence).

This sequence joins TRBV2 and TRBJ2-7; maybe TRBD1 (6 bases). Germline-derived CDR1 and CDR2 are SNHLY and FYNNEI. The CDR3 spans 13 residues. The ends were cut back, 3 bases at V and 3 bases at J, with 9 bases in the middle. The CDR3 loop reads CASSEGQIYEQYF. CDR3 in DNA: TGTGCCAGCAGTGAGGGACAAATCTACGAGCAGTACTTC.

The V call is TRBV28, the J call TRBJ1-1; the D is unclear. Trimming took 5 bases from V and 12 from J, leaving 19 bases between them. Germline V CDR1 and CDR2: MDHEN, SYDVKM. The CDR3 has 13 residues. Here the CDR3 reads CASSALGAVGSFF. CDR3 nucleotides: TGTGCCAGCAGTGCACTCGGAGCGGTGGGATCTTTCTTT.

The J gene is TRBJ2-2, the V gene TRBV18, with unresolved D. The V gene lost 3 bases and the J gene lost 0 bases, with 14 bases spanning the gap. CDR3 size: 17 residues. From germline, CDR1 is KGHSH and CDR2 LQKENI. For the CDR3, the DNA is TGTGCCAGCTCACCCCAGGTCCGACAAGCGAACACCGGGGAGCTGTTTTTT. Amino acid sequence: CASSPQVRQANTGELFF. The variable domain in full, completed from reference TRBV18 and TRBJ2-2, reads NAGVMQNPRHLVRRRGQEARLRCSPMKGHSHVYWYRQLPEEGLKFMVYLQKENIIDESGMPKERFSAEFPKEGPSILRIQQVVRGDSAAYFCASSPQVRQANTGELFFGEGSRLTVL.

The rearrangement joins TRBV5-1 to TRBJ2-3; 8 nucleotides match TRBD2. The CDR3 is 15 amino acids. Trimming removed 1 base from V and 3 bases from J; junction bases left unmatched: 4. Per germline, CDR1 SGHRS and CDR2 YFSETQ. Here the CDR3 DNA reads TGCGCCAGCAGCTTGACCGGGGGGGCAACAGATACGCAGTATTTT. Protein: CASSLTGGATDTQYF.

This chain connects TRBV13 to TRBJ1-1; the D is unclear. Germline V lookup: CDR1 PRHDT, CDR2 FYEKMQ (reference sequence). V shed 0 bases and J shed 5 bases, with 22 bases lying between them. The CDR3 is 18 residues long. The CDR3 coding sequence is TGTGCCAGCAGCTTAGGAACTAGAGGACTTTTTACGCTGACTGAAGCTTTCTTT. Encoded protein: CASSLGTRGLFTLTEAFF.

This chain uses TRBV5-1 with TRBJ1-3; possibly TRBD1 for D (5 bases). Germline values: CDR1 SGHRS, CDR2 YFSETQ. V gave up 1 base and J gave up 2 bases, with 10 bases separating them. The CDR3 extends over 15 amino acids. The CDR3 coding sequence is TGCGCCAGCAGCTTGTCAGGGCCCCCTGGAAACACCATATATTTT. Translating it yields CASSLSGPPGNTIYF.

The rearrangement joins TRBV19 to TRBJ1-2; possibly TRBD1 for D (6 bases). Trimming removed 7 bases from V and 4 bases from J, with 13 bases in between. CDR1 is LNHDA, CDR2 SQIVND, per germline (reference sequence). The length of the CDR3 is 13 residues. CDR3 sequence reads: CASTPTGFYGYTF. The CDR3 bases are TGTGCCAGTACTCCGACAGGTTTCTATGGCTACACCTTC.

This clone turned up a few times. This rearrangement joins TRBV5-5 to TRBJ2-7; TRBD1 might be the D (6 bases). The germline gives CDR1 SGHKS, CDR2 YYEKEE (reference sequence). Trimming took 3 bases from V and 3 from J, leaving 13 bases between them. This CDR3 is 14 amino acids long. The CDR3 protein is CASSSTTGFYEQYF. The CDR3 DNA reads TGTGCCAGCAGCTCCACGACAGGCTTCTACGAGCAGTACTTC.

This chain connects TRBV5-6 to TRBJ2-7; TRBD1 matches 11 bases. The CDR3 is 16 amino acids. The ends lost 7 bases at V and 2 bases at J; junction bases unmatched: 11. In germline, CDR1 is SGHDT, CDR2 YYEEEE. DNA of the CDR3: TGTGCCAGCCAGGGACAGGGGGGGACGGGCACCTACGAGCAGTACTTC. Translation: CASQGQGGTGTYEQYF.

The chain employs TRBV11-2 and TRBJ1-1, with D maybe TRBD1 (5 bases). V was cut by 6 bases and J by 6 bases, with 14 bases left in between. The CDR3 is 13 amino acids. Germline V gene sequence: CDR1 SGHAT, CDR2 FQNNGV. CDR3 sequence: CASSFFRGAEAFF. CDR3 DNA: TGTGCCAGCAGTTTCTTCCGGGGGGCTGAAGCTTTCTTT.

The chain recombines TRBV6-6 with TRBJ1-2, with D hard to call. Germline lookup yields CDR1 MNHNY and CDR2 SVGAGI (reference sequence). The CDR3 is 13 amino acids. V lost 0 bases to trimming and J lost 10 bases, with 12 bases between them. The CDR3 DNA is TGTGCCAGCAGTTACTCAAACAGCTCGCCCTACACCTTC. This sequence encodes CASSYSNSSPYTF.

The chain uses TRBV5-1 and TRBJ2-1, with D hard to call. Trimming left V 0 bases short and J 0 bases short, with 7 bases between. CDR3 length: 15 amino acids. Germline V gene data show CDR1 as SGHRS and CDR2 as YFSETQ. CDR3 region: CASSLGSASYNEQFF. The DNA of the CDR3 is TGCGCCAGCAGCTTGGGCAGTGCCTCCTACAATGAGCAGTTCTTC.

The chain is built from TRBV5-4 and TRBJ1-2; TRBD1 agrees at 7 bases. The V and J ends lost 0 bases and 3 bases, in that order; junction bases with no gene match: 11. This CDR3 region has 17 residues. Germline CDR1 reads SGHNT; CDR2 reads YYREEE (reference sequence). The CDR3 nucleotides are TGTGCCAGCAGCTTGGCGTACGGACAGGTTTTTGACTATGGCTACACCTTC. This codes for CASSLAYGQVFDYGYTF.

CDR3: CASSLSGGKSDTQYF. The CDR3 coding sequence is TGTGCCAGCAGCTTGAGCGGGGGGAAATCAGATACGCAGTATTTT. This sequence joins TRBV7-9 and TRBJ2-3; 9 nucleotides align to TRBD2. The V segment lost 3 bases and the J segment 4 bases; nucleotides outside the gene matches: 5. The germline gives CDR1 SEHNR, CDR2 FQNEAQ (reference sequence). The CDR3 contains 15 residues.

As DNA, the CDR3 is TGTGCCAGCAGTGCAGTTTACACTGGAAACACCATATATTTT. Its protein product is CASSAVYTGNTIYF. This sequence joins TRBV2 and TRBJ1-3, with D hard to call. The V and J ends lost 4 bases and 2 bases respectively, with 9 bases between them. The germline gives CDR1 SNHLY, CDR2 FYNNEI. The CDR3 spans 14 residues.

A single count supports this clone. CDR3 sequence reads: CASSETTVYNEQFF. CDR3 in DNA: TGTGCCAGCAGTGAAACAACAGTCTACAATGAGCAGTTCTTC. The gene calls are TRBV6-1 and TRBJ2-1; D gene uncertain. V dropped 2 bases and J dropped 3 bases, with 8 bases sitting between them. CDR1 and CDR2 from the germline V gene are MNHNS and SASEGT. CDR3 length equals 14 residues.

This clone was seen a handful of times. The chain employs TRBV11-2 and TRBJ2-5, with a possible D match to TRBD1 (6 bases). Germline V gene data show CDR1 as SGHAT and CDR2 as FQNNGV. Deletions cut 5 bases from V and 0 bases from J, with 19 bases between. CDR3 length: 17 amino acids. CDR3 coding DNA: TGTGCCAGCAGCCTCCGAAGAGGACAGTCGTACCAAGAGACCCAGTACTTC. Its translation: CASSLRRGQSYQETQYF.

The CDR3 region has the DNA TGCAGTGCTGTCCGGGAGCACGAGCAGTACTTC. It is translated as CSAVREHEQYF. The chain carries TRBV20-1 and TRBJ2-7; weak D call: TRBD2 (6 bases). Trimming took off 5 bases at V and 5 bases at J, with 10 bases between the two ends. Germline V gene lookup returns CDR1 DFQATT and CDR2 SNEGSKA (reference sequence). This CDR3 region has 11 residues.

The V and J genes are TRBV11-3 and TRBJ1-2; 7 positions agree with TRBD1. This CDR3 has 14 amino acids. CDR1 SGHNT and CDR2 YENEEA come from the germline V gene. V was pared by 5 bases and J by 6 bases, with 9 bases of the junction left unmatched. This chain's CDR3 is CASSPSDRVHGYTF. In nucleotides, the CDR3 is TGTGCCAGCAGCCCCTCCGACAGGGTCCATGGCTACACCTTC. Full variable domain (outside the CDR3, taken from reference TRBV11-3 and TRBJ1-2): EAGVVQSPRYKIIEKKQPVAFWCNPISGHNTLYWYLQNLGQGPELLIRYENEEAVDDSQLPKDRFSAERLKGVDSTLKIQPAELGDSAVYLCASSPSDRVHGYTFGSGTRLTVV.

The chain employs TRBV2 and TRBJ1-6, with 7 positions matching TRBD1. The CDR3 is 13 residues long. Trimming removed 9 bases from V and 7 bases from J; junction bases left unmatched: 6. The V gene's germline CDR1 is SNHLY and CDR2 FYNNEI. Here the CDR3 reads CASGQVYNSPLHF. CDR3 bases: TGTGCCAGTGGACAGGTCTACAATTCACCCCTCCACTTT.

The gene calls are TRBV5-1 and TRBJ2-5; TRBD2 is a possible D gene (7 bases). Trimming removed 2 bases from V and 2 bases from J, with 13 bases in between. This CDR3 contains 15 residues. Per the germline V gene, CDR1 is SGHRS and CDR2 is YFSETQ. The CDR3 nucleotides are TGCGCCAGCAGCTTCGGGGGGCTGCGACAAGAGACCCAGTACTTC. Protein: CASSFGGLRQETQYF.

The gene calls are TRBV25-1 and TRBJ1-6, with D hard to call. V was pared by 4 bases and J by 14 bases, with 9 bases between. This CDR3 has 11 residues. Germline CDR1 MGHDK, CDR2 SYGVNS. DNA for the CDR3: TGTGCCAGCAGTGTCCATTCGGCCCTCCACTTT. Translation gives CASSVHSALHF.

The chain couples TRBV10-3 to TRBJ2-7; TRBD1 agrees at 11 bases. Germline V gene data show CDR1 as ENHRY and CDR2 as SYGVKD. The junction had 1 base not matched to a gene; V was cut back by 4 bases and J by 2 bases. This CDR3 region has 14 residues. CDR3: CAISGGQGAYEQYF. As DNA, the CDR3 is TGTGCCATCAGTGGGGGACAGGGGGCCTACGAGCAGTACTTC.

This clone was detected only once. This chain uses TRBV2 with TRBJ2-7, with a possible D match to TRBD1 (7 bases). Trimming removed 3 bases at V and 4 bases at J, with 13 bases between. This CDR3 is 14 amino acids long. CDR1 is SNHLY, CDR2 FYNNEI, per germline. The CDR3 sequence: CASSDRGAGYEQYF. DNA of the CDR3: TGTGCCAGCAGTGACAGGGGGGCGGGATACGAGCAGTACTTC.

V and J are TRBV6-5 and TRBJ2-7; 7 nucleotides line up with TRBD1. CDR1 MNHEY and CDR2 SVGAGI come from the germline V gene. The junction had 9 bases not matched to a gene; V was cut back by 7 bases and J by 6 bases. The CDR3 has 13 residues. For the CDR3, the DNA is TGTGCCAGCAACAGGGGCGGTGGAGGCGAGCAGTACTTC. Encoded protein: CASNRGGGGEQYF.

This clone was recorded a few times. This sequence joins TRBV19 and TRBJ2-1, with 12 bases aligning to TRBD1. Germline V CDR1 and CDR2: LNHDA, SQIVND (reference sequence). The length of the CDR3 is 18 residues. The V and J ends lost 1 base and 6 bases, in that order; junction bases with no gene match: 10. CDR3 sequence reads: CASSIGGWRGQGANEQFF. CDR3 nucleotide sequence: TGTGCCAGTAGTATAGGCGGGTGGCGGGGACAGGGGGCCAATGAGCAGTTCTTC.

The chain combines TRBV5-1 with TRBJ2-7; 8 bases are shared with TRBD2. V gave up 5 bases and J gave up 6 bases; unmatched junction bases: 4. CDR3 length: 12 residues. The germline V gene has CDR1 SGHRS and CDR2 YFSETQ. CDR3 region: CASSRGGAEQYF. The CDR3 DNA follows: TGCGCCAGCAGTCGGGGGGGAGCCGAGCAGTACTTC.